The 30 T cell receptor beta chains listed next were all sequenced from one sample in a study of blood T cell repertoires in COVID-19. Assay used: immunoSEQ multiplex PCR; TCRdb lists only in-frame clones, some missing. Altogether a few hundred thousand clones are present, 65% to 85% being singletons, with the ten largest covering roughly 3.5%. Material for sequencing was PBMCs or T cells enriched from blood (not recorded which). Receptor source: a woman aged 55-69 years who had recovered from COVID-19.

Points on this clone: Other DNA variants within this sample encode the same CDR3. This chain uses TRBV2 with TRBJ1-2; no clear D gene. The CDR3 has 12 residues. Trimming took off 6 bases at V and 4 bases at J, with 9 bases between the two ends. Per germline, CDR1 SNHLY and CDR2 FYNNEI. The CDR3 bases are TGTGCCAGCAGAGCAGACACCTATGGCTACACCTTC. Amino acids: CASRADTYGYTF.

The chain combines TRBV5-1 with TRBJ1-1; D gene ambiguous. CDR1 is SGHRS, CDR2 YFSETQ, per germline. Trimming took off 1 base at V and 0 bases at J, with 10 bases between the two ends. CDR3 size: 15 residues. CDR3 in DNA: TGCGCCAGCAGCTTGCTAGAGGGAGTGAACACTGAAGCTTTCTTT. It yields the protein CASSLLEGVNTEAFF.

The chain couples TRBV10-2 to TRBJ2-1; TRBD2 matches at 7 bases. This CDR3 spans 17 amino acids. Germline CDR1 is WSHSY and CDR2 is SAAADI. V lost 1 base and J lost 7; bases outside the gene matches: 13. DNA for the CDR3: TGCGCCAGCAGTGAGTGGTCGGCGGGGGATTATGGGAATGAGCAGTTCTTC. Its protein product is CASSEWSAGDYGNEQFF.

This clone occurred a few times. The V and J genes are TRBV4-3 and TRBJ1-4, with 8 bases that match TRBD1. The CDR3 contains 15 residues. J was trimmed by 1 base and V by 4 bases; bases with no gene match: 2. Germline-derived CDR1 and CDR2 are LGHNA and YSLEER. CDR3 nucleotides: TGCGCCAGCAGCCTCGGGACAGGAACTAATGAAAAACTGTTTTTT. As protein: CASSLGTGTNEKLFF.

CDR3 DNA: TGTGCCAGCAGCTTAGATCCGACAGTTAATGAGCAGTTCTTC. This translates into CASSLDPTVNEQFF. This chain connects TRBV11-3 to TRBJ2-1; the D gene is possibly TRBD1 (5 bases). Germline assignment: CDR1 SGHNT and CDR2 YENEEA. The CDR3 has 14 residues. Trimming pared 0 bases from V and 7 bases from J, leaving 10 bases between.

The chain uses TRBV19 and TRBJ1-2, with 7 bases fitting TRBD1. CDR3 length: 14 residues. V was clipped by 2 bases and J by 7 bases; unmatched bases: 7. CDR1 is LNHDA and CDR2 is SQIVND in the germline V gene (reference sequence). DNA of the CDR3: TGTGCCAGTAGTATATATTGGGACAGCCCTGGCTACACCTTC. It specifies CASSIYWDSPGYTF.

The CDR3, as DNA: TGTGCCAGCAGCCGTCGCGGGCCGCCTTCCGCCGGGGAGCTGTTTTTT. Translating it yields CASSRRGPPSAGELFF. J is TRBJ2-2 and V is TRBV6-2 or TRBV6-3; maybe TRBD2 (5 bases). CDR3 size: 16 residues. Trimming stripped 6 bases from V and 6 bases from J, with 20 bases between. Germline CDR1 MNHEY, CDR2 SVGEGT.

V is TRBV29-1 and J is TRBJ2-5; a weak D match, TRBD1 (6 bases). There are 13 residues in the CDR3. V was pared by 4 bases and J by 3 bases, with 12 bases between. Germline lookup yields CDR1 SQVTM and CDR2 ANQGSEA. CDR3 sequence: CSVASQGEETQYF. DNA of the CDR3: TGCAGCGTTGCATCACAGGGCGAAGAGACCCAGTACTTC.

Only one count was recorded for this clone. The CDR3: CASSPQGFYGYTF. The CDR3 DNA reads TGTGCCAGCAGCCCACAGGGGTTCTATGGCTACACCTTC. This sequence joins TRBV11-2 and TRBJ1-2, with TRBD1 matching over 7 bases. The CDR3 extends over 13 amino acids. The J segment lost 4 bases and the V segment lost 5 bases, leaving 4 bases of the junction unmatched. Germline V gene sequence: CDR1 SGHAT, CDR2 FQNNGV.

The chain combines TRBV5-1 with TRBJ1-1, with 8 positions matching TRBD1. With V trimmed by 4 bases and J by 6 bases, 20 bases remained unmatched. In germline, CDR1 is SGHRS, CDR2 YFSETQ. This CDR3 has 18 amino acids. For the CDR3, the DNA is TGCGCCAGCAGCCCGGCGAGGAGGGACAGGTTTTCGTCGGCTGAAGCTTTCTTT. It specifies CASSPARRDRFSSAEAFF.

The CDR3 loop reads CASSNRDSGNTIYF. CDR3 DNA: TGTGCCAGCAGCAACCGGGACTCTGGAAACACCATATATTTT. The chain combines TRBV11-3 with TRBJ1-3; D unclear. CDR3 length: 14 amino acids. Germline CDR1 reads SGHNT; CDR2 reads YENEEA. V dropped 5 bases and J dropped 0 bases, with 8 bases sitting between them.

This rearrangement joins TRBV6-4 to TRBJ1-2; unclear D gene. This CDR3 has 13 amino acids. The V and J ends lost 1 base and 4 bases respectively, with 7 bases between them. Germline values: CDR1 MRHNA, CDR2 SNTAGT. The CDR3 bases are TGTGCCAGCAGTGACTACAGTGGCTATGGCTACACCTTC. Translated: CASSDYSGYGYTF.

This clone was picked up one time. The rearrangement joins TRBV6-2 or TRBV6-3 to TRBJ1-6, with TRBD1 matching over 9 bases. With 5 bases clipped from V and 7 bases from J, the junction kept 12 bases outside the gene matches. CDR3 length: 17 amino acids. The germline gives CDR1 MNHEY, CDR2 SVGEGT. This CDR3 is CASSPDRGTTNNSPLHF. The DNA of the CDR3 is TGTGCCAGCAGTCCGGACAGGGGAACAACAAACAATTCACCCCTCCACTTT.

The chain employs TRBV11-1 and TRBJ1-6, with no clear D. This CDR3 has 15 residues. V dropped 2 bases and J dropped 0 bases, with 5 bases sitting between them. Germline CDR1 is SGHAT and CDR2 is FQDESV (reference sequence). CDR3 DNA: TGTGCCAGCAGCTTATCAAACTCCTATAATTCACCCCTCCACTTT. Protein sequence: CASSLSNSYNSPLHF.

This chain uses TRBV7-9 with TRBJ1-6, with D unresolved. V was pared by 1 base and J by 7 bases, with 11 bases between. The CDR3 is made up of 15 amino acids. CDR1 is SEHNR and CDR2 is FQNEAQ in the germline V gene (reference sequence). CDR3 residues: CASSLVTGRNSPLHF. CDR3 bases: TGTGCCAGCAGCTTAGTTACGGGAAGGAATTCACCCCTCCACTTT.

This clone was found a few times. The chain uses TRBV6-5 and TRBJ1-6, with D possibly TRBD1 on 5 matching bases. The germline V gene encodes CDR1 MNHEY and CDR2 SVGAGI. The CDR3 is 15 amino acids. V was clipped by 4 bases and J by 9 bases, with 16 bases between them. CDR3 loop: CASSLGLLMGSPLHF. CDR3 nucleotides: TGTGCCAGCAGTTTGGGACTCCTAATGGGTTCACCCCTCCACTTT.

CDR3 in DNA: TGTGCCAGCAGCTTCACAGGGAACACCGGGGAGCTGTTTTTT. Residues: CASSFTGNTGELFF. The V and J genes are TRBV11-3 and TRBJ2-2; TRBD1 might be the D (5 bases). The CDR3 extends over 14 amino acids. The germline V and J ends were trimmed by 3 bases and 1 base, with 6 bases remaining between them. Germline CDR1 is SGHNT and CDR2 is YENEEA.

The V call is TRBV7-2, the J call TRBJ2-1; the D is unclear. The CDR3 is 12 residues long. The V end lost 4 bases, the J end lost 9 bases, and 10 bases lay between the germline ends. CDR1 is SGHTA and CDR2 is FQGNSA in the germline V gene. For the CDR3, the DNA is TGTGCCAGCAGCTCCTTGAGTAGTGAGCAGTTCTTC. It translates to CASSSLSSEQFF. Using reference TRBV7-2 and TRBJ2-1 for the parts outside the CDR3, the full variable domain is GAGVSQSPSNKVTEKGKDVELRCDPISGHTALYWYRQSLGQGLEFLIYFQGNSAPDKSGLPSDRFSAERTGGSVSTLTIQRTQQEDSAVYLCASSSLSSEQFFGPGTRLTVL.

This CDR3 reads CASSLGPEGLEYGYTF. CDR3 nucleotide sequence: TGCGCCAGCAGCTTAGGTCCCGAGGGCCTGGAGTATGGCTACACCTTC. This chain links TRBV5-1 with TRBJ1-2; unclear D gene. Germline CDR1 and CDR2: SGHRS and YFSETQ. The CDR3 sequence is 16 residues long. V was shortened by 2 bases and J by 5 bases, with 19 bases between the two germline ends.

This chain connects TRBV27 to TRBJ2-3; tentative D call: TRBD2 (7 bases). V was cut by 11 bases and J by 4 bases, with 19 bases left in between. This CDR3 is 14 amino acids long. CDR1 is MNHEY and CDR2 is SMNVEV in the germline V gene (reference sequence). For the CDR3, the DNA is TGTGCCGGCCGCCCGGCGGGGGCTTCAGATACGCAGTATTTT. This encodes CAGRPAGASDTQYF.

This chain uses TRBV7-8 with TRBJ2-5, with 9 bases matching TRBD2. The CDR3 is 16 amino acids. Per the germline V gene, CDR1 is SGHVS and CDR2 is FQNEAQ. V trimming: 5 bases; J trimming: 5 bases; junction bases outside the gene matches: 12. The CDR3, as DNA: TGTGCCAGCAGCCTTGGGACTAGCCGGTCGTCCGAGACCCAGTACTTC. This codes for CASSLGTSRSSETQYF.

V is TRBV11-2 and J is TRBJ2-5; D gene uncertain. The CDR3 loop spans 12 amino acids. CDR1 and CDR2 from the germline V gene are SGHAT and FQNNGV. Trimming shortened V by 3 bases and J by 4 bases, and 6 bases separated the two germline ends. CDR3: CASSLSRETQYF. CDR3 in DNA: TGTGCCAGCAGCTTGTCCAGAGAGACCCAGTACTTC.

Here the CDR3 reads CASSLSGYEQYF. CDR3 DNA: TGTGCCAGCAGTTTATCCGGTTACGAGCAGTACTTC. V and J are TRBV27 and TRBJ2-7, with no clear D. CDR1 MNHEY and CDR2 SMNVEV come from the germline V gene (reference sequence). The CDR3 sequence is 12 residues long. Trimming took off 0 bases at V and 4 bases at J, with 4 bases between the two ends.

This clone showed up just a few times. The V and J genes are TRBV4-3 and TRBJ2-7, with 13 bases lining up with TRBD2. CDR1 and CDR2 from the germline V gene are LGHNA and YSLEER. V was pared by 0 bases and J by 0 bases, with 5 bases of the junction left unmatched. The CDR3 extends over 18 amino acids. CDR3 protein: CASSQDLLAGGPSYEQYF. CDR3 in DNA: TGCGCCAGCAGCCAAGATTTACTAGCGGGGGGGCCCTCCTACGAGCAGTACTTC.

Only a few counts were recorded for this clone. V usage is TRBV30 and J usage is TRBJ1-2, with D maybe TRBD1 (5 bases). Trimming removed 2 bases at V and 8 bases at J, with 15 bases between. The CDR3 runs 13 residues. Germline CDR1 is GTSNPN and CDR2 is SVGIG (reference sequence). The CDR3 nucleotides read TGTGCCTGGAGTCGACAGACCTCGGAAGGCTACACCTTC. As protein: CAWSRQTSEGYTF.

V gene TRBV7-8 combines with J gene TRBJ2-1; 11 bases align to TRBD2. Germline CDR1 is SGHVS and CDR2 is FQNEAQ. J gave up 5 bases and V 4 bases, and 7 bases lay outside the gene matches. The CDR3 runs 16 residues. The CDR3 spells CASSSTTSGINNEQFF. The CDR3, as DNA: TGTGCCAGCAGCTCCACGACTAGCGGGATCAACAATGAGCAGTTCTTC.

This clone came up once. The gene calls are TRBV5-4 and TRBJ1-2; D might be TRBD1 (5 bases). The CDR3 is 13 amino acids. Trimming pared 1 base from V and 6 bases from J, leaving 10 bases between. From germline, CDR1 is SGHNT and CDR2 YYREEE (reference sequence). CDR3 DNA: TGTGCCAGCAGCTTGCTGGGACTGGATGGCTACACCTTC. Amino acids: CASSLLGLDGYTF.

The CDR3 region has the DNA TGTGCCAGTAGTGGGAGTCGGGCTACTAGCACAGATACGCAGTATTTT. Translating gives CASSGSRATSTDTQYF. V and J are TRBV19 and TRBJ2-3, with D possibly TRBD2 on 5 matching bases. The germline gives CDR1 LNHDA, CDR2 SQIVND (reference sequence). The CDR3 runs to 16 residues. V was clipped by 5 bases and J by 0 bases, with 15 bases between them.

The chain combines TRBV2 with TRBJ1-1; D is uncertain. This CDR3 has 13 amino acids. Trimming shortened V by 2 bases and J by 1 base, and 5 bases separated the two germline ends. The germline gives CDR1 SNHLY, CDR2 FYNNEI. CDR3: CASSEFRNTEAFF. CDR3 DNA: TGTGCCAGCAGTGAATTTAGGAACACTGAAGCTTTCTTT. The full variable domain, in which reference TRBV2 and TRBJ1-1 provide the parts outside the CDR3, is EPEVTQTPSHQVTQMGQEVILRCVPISNHLYFYWYRQILGQKVEFLVSFYNNEISEKSEIFDDQFSVERPDGSNFTLKIRSTKLEDSAMYFCASSEFRNTEAFFGQGTRLTVV.

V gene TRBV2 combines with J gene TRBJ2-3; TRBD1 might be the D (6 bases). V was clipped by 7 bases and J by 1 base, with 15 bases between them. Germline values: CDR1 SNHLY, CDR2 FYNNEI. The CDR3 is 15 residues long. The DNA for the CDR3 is TGTGCCAGCATAGAGAGGGGACAAGGCACAGATACGCAGTATTTT. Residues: CASIERGQGTDTQYF.